Following are 32 T cell receptor beta chains from one sample sequenced in a study of blood T cells in healthy people across ages. Combining a sample-barcoded 5' primer with a J-beta primer mix, a second PCR ran for 7 to 11 cycles. TCRdb ran MiXCR on the 5' RACE reads and lists one entry per CDR3 protein. Seen here are around 990,000 distinct CDR3 sequences, about 23% observed once, and the top ten hold 0.65% to 0.95%. These data also featured in a second study, about T cells of mothers and their children.

The source material was blood. These TCRs come from a girl aged 2-10 years in good health.

The chain carries TRBV7-2 and TRBJ1-2; D possibly corresponds to TRBD1 (5 bases). The germline V and J ends were trimmed by 11 bases and 0 bases, with 16 bases remaining between them. The CDR3 contains 14 residues. Germline CDR1 reads SGHTA; CDR2 reads FQGNSA. The DNA for the CDR3 is TGTGCCCTAAGTAGGGGTGGCTCTAACTATGGCTACACCTTC. Protein: CALSRGGSNYGYTF.

This clonotype was detected ten times or more. The chain recombines TRBV12-3 or TRBV12-4 with TRBJ2-7; D is unresolved. V was shortened by 6 bases and J by 2 bases, with 5 bases between the two germline ends. This CDR3 is 11 amino acids long. The CDR3 bases are TGTGCCAGCAGCCGAACCTACGAGCAGTACTTC. This gives the protein CASSRTYEQYF.

There are a few counts of this clonotype. This sequence joins TRBV28 and TRBJ2-7; unclear D gene. This CDR3 has 12 residues. Germline V gives CDR1 MDHEN, CDR2 SYDVKM. Trimming left V 2 bases short and J 6 bases short, with 8 bases between. CDR3 bases: TGTGCCAGCAGTTTAAGTTTATTCGAGCAGTACTTC. The encoded protein is CASSLSLFEQYF.

This clonotype was picked up a small number of times. This chain links TRBV12-3 or TRBV12-4 with TRBJ2-5; the D call may be TRBD1 or TRBD2 (5 bases each). V was shortened by 3 bases and J by 5 bases, with 16 bases between the two germline ends. The CDR3 length is 15 residues. This CDR3 reads CASSFKQGTEETQYF. The CDR3 nucleotides are TGTGCCAGCAGTTTCAAACAAGGGACGGAGGAGACCCAGTACTTC.

This clonotype was seen only a few times. The rearrangement uses TRBV7-2 and TRBJ1-5; 7 nucleotides line up with TRBD1. In germline, CDR1 is SGHTA, CDR2 FQGNSA. J gave up 4 bases and V 6 bases, and 6 bases lay outside the gene matches. This CDR3 is built from 14 residues. CDR3 in amino acids: CASSRDRVNQPQHF. As DNA, the CDR3 is TGTGCCAGCAGTCGTGACAGGGTTAATCAGCCCCAGCATTTT. The entire variable domain, with the rest obtained from reference TRBV7-2 and TRBJ1-5, is as follows: GAGVSQSPSNKVTEKGKDVELRCDPISGHTALYWYRQSLGQGLEFLIYFQGNSAPDKSGLPSDRFSAERTGGSVSTLTIQRTQQEDSAVYLCASSRDRVNQPQHFGDGTRLSIL.

The J gene is TRBJ2-1, the V gene TRBV5-5; no definite D call. V was clipped by 0 bases and J by 0 bases, with 10 bases between them. The CDR3 runs to 16 residues. Germline V CDR1 and CDR2: SGHKS, YYEKEE (reference sequence). CDR3 coding DNA: TGTGCCAGCAGCTTGGATGGGGTCGTCTCCTACAATGAGCAGTTCTTC. Amino acids: CASSLDGVVSYNEQFF. Full variable domain (remainder filled in from reference TRBV5-5 and TRBJ2-1): DAGVTQSPTHLIKTRGQQVTLRCSPISGHKSVSWYQQVLGQGPQFIFQYYEKEERGRGNFPDRFSARQFPNYSSELNVNALLLGDSALYLCASSLDGVVSYNEQFFGPGTRLTVL.

The J gene is TRBJ2-2, the V gene TRBV19; perhaps TRBD1 as D (5 bases). Trimming left V 10 bases short and J 4 bases short, with 13 bases between. The germline V gene encodes CDR1 LNHDA and CDR2 SQIVND (reference sequence). This CDR3 is built from 13 residues. CDR3 in amino acids: CATLQDSTGELFF. As DNA, the CDR3 is TGTGCCACTTTACAAGACAGCACCGGGGAGCTGTTTTTT.

J is TRBJ2-7 and V is TRBV12-3 or TRBV12-4, with no clear D. V lost 1 base, J lost 0 bases, and 7 bases lay in between. This CDR3 spans 14 amino acids. The CDR3, as DNA: TGTGCCAGCAGTTTAGGGGTGGTCTCCTACGAGCAGTACTTC. It encodes CASSLGVVSYEQYF.

The chain combines TRBV20-1 with TRBJ2-7; a possible D gene is TRBD2 (5 bases). V lost 5 bases to trimming and J lost 6 bases, with 20 bases between them. The CDR3 sequence is 14 residues long. Germline V lookup: CDR1 DFQATT, CDR2 SNEGSKA (reference sequence). The CDR3 region is CSASRSGGFGEQYF. The CDR3 DNA follows: TGCAGTGCTTCCCGGTCAGGAGGTTTTGGCGAGCAGTACTTC.

This clonotype has more than one count but fewer than ten. The chain couples TRBV20-1 to TRBJ2-1; D is ambiguous. The germline V gene has CDR1 DFQATT and CDR2 SNEGSKA (reference sequence). Trimming removed 3 bases from V and 7 bases from J, with 13 bases in between. The CDR3 contains 13 residues. In DNA form, the CDR3 reads TGCAGTGCTAGGACGAGGACCCGTAATGAGCAGTTCTTC. It encodes CSARTRTRNEQFF.

This chain connects TRBV4-3 to TRBJ2-5; a weak D match, TRBD2 (6 bases). V lost 0 bases and J lost 1, with 9 bases in between. Per germline, CDR1 LGHNA and CDR2 YSLEER. The CDR3 length is 15 residues. The CDR3 loop reads CASSQDGGTQETQYF. CDR3 bases: TGCGCCAGCAGCCAAGATGGGGGGACCCAAGAGACCCAGTACTTC.

This clonotype came up a few times. This chain joins TRBV29-1 and TRBJ2-5, with 7 bases fitting TRBD1. This CDR3 is 12 amino acids long. J lost 3 bases, V lost 5 bases, and 3 bases had no gene match. The germline V gene encodes CDR1 SQVTM and CDR2 ANQGSEA. The CDR3 here is CSVFGTEETQYF. The DNA for the CDR3 is TGCAGCGTTTTTGGGACAGAAGAGACCCAGTACTTC. Variable domain in full (rest from reference TRBV29-1 and TRBJ2-5): SAVISQKPSRDICQRGTSLTIQCQVDSQVTMMFWYRQQPGQSLTLIATANQGSEATYESGFVIDKFPISRPNLTFSTLTVSNMSPEDSSIYLCSVFGTEETQYFGPGTRLLVL.

This sequence joins TRBV6-5 and TRBJ2-1; possibly TRBD1 for D (5 bases). The CDR3 is 14 amino acids. Germline CDR1 and CDR2: MNHEY and SVGAGI. Trimming took 0 bases from V and 5 from J, leaving 8 bases between them. The CDR3 sequence: CASSYSLGHNEQFF. The CDR3 DNA reads as TGTGCCAGCAGTTACTCCCTGGGGCACAATGAGCAGTTCTTC.

The V call is TRBV4-2, the J call TRBJ2-7; D not resolved. V was trimmed by 0 bases and J by 7 bases, leaving 22 bases between them. This CDR3 is built from 17 residues. CDR1 is LGHNA and CDR2 is YNFKEQ in the germline V gene. The CDR3 DNA reads as TGTGCCAGCAGCCAAGATTATTTGACCGACTCCGTGAGGGAGCAGTACTTC. It codes for CASSQDYLTDSVREQYF.

This clonotype was seen a few times. The chain is built from TRBV29-1 and TRBJ2-5; D may be TRBD2 (6 bases). Germline V CDR1 and CDR2: SQVTM, ANQGSEA. V lost 5 bases, J lost 5 bases, and 15 bases lay in between. This CDR3 has 13 amino acids. This CDR3 is CSVSAGRLETQYF. CDR3 sequence (DNA): TGCAGCGTTTCGGCAGGGAGGTTGGAGACCCAGTACTTC.

The V call is TRBV9, the J call TRBJ1-2; tentatively, D is TRBD1 (6 bases). This CDR3 has 16 residues. The V and J ends lost 0 bases and 1 base respectively, with 13 bases between them. The germline V gene encodes CDR1 SGDLS and CDR2 YYNGEE. The CDR3 DNA sequence: TGTGCCAGCAGCGTAGGGGGGGCGCGAGGTAACTATGGCTACACCTTC. Translating it yields CASSVGGARGNYGYTF.

There are many counts of this clonotype. The rearrangement uses TRBV5-6 and TRBJ2-3; 9 bases line up with TRBD2. There are 14 residues in the CDR3. Looked up from germline, CDR1 is SGHDT and CDR2 is YYEEEE. The V and J ends lost 3 bases and 1 base, in that order; junction bases with no gene match: 0. In nucleotides, the CDR3 is TGTGCCAGCAGCTGGACTAGCGGCACAGATACGCAGTATTTT. Residues: CASSWTSGTDTQYF.

V usage is TRBV20-1 and J usage is TRBJ2-1, with 8 bases aligning to TRBD2. The V and J ends lost 6 bases and 4 bases, in that order; junction bases with no gene match: 11. This CDR3 has 15 amino acids. Germline values: CDR1 DFQATT, CDR2 SNEGSKA (reference sequence). The CDR3 loop reads CSAGRAGEPYNEQFF. The CDR3 bases are TGCAGTGCAGGGCGAGCGGGAGAGCCTTACAATGAGCAGTTCTTC.

This clonotype turned up a few times. The chain carries TRBV7-9 and TRBJ2-1, with TRBD1 identical over 9 bases. V lost 5 bases and J lost 7; bases outside the gene matches: 12. The CDR3 runs 16 residues. CDR1 is SEHNR and CDR2 is FQNEAQ in the germline V gene (reference sequence). The CDR3 region is CASSTTGTGISNEQFF. CDR3 coding DNA: TGTGCCAGCAGCACTACCGGGACAGGGATTTCAAATGAGCAGTTCTTC.

CDR3 residues: CATRVEGIETQYF. DNA for the CDR3: TGTGCCACCAGAGTTGAGGGTATAGAGACCCAGTACTTC. The chain joins TRBV15 to TRBJ2-5, with a tentative D call TRBD2 (5 bases). V shed 6 bases and J shed 4 bases, with 12 bases lying between them. Germline loops: CDR1 LNHNV, CDR2 YYDKDF (reference sequence). The CDR3 is 13 amino acids.

This clonotype was counted only a few times. This chain joins TRBV2 and TRBJ2-3; possible D gene TRBD2, 5 bases. CDR1 and CDR2 (germline): SNHLY, FYNNEI. CDR3 length equals 16 residues. The V and J ends lost 3 bases and 2 bases respectively, with 15 bases between them. This CDR3 is CASSDRTSGYTDTQYF. Written as DNA, the CDR3 is TGTGCCAGCAGTGACCGGACCAGCGGATACACAGATACGCAGTATTTT.

The gene calls are TRBV28 and TRBJ2-7; D gene unclear. V was shortened by 6 bases and J by 0 bases, with 9 bases between the two germline ends. The germline V gene has CDR1 MDHEN and CDR2 SYDVKM. The CDR3 spans 13 residues. CDR3 amino acids: CASSRLGSYEQYF. In DNA, the CDR3 is TGTGCCAGCAGCCGCTTGGGCTCCTACGAGCAGTACTTC.

The chain combines TRBV5-5 with TRBJ1-6; D possibly corresponds to TRBD1 (5 bases). Germline loops: CDR1 SGHKS, CDR2 YYEKEE (reference sequence). The ends were cut back, 4 bases at V and 10 bases at J, with 15 bases in the middle. This CDR3 region has 14 residues. CDR3 protein: CASSPGADWSPLHF. As DNA, the CDR3 is TGTGCCAGCAGCCCTGGGGCCGACTGGTCACCCCTCCACTTT. The variable domain in full, completed from reference TRBV5-5 and TRBJ1-6, reads DAGVTQSPTHLIKTRGQQVTLRCSPISGHKSVSWYQQVLGQGPQFIFQYYEKEERGRGNFPDRFSARQFPNYSSELNVNALLLGDSALYLCASSPGADWSPLHFGNGTRLTVT.

This clonotype occurred a few times. The rearrangement joins TRBV7-9 to TRBJ1-6; D is ambiguous. The germline CDR1 and CDR2 sequences are SEHNR and FQNEAQ (reference sequence). Between the trimmed V and J ends, which lost 1 base and 0 bases, there was a span of 16 bases. This CDR3 is built from 19 residues. CDR3: CASSLGGLDLSSYNSPLHF. CDR3 DNA sequence: TGTGCCAGCAGCTTAGGAGGTTTGGATCTCAGCTCCTATAATTCACCCCTCCACTTT. Complete variable domain (other parts from reference TRBV7-9 and TRBJ1-6): DTGVSQNPRHKITKRGQNVTFRCDPISEHNRLYWYRQTLGQGPEFLTYFQNEAQLEKSRLLSDRFSAERPKGSFSTLEIQRTEQGDSAMYLCASSLGGLDLSSYNSPLHFGNGTRLTVT.

The chain joins TRBV3-1 to TRBJ2-1; D is uncertain. Germline values: CDR1 LGHDT, CDR2 YNNKEL (reference sequence). This CDR3 has 12 residues. With 1 base removed from V and 8 bases from J, the gap between germline ends came to 6 bases. CDR3 region: CASSQVHHEQFF. For the CDR3, the DNA is TGTGCCAGCAGCCAAGTTCACCATGAGCAGTTCTTC.

This sequence joins TRBV9 and TRBJ1-2, with 7 bases identical to TRBD1. Germline values: CDR1 SGDLS, CDR2 YYNGEE. The V segment lost 3 bases and the J segment 2 bases; nucleotides outside the gene matches: 4. This CDR3 has 14 residues. The CDR3 spells CASSGQGRNYGYTF. The CDR3, as DNA: TGTGCCAGCAGCGGACAGGGTCGAAACTATGGCTACACCTTC.

This clonotype was seen more than once but under ten times. This chain uses TRBV9 with TRBJ2-3; TRBD1 agrees at 7 bases. This CDR3 region has 14 residues. CDR1 is SGDLS, CDR2 YYNGEE, per germline. V gave up 3 bases and J gave up 2 bases; unmatched junction bases: 3. The CDR3 DNA follows: TGTGCCAGCAGCGACGACAGGGCCACAGATACGCAGTATTTT. Its protein is CASSDDRATDTQYF.

This clonotype was recorded only once. V and J are TRBV12-3 or TRBV12-4 and TRBJ2-5, with D perhaps matching TRBD2 (6 bases). V was trimmed by 5 bases and J by 4 bases, leaving 14 bases between them. This CDR3 region has 14 residues. The CDR3 region is CASSLRDFRETQYF. The CDR3 nucleotides read TGTGCCAGCAGTCTACGGGACTTCCGAGAGACCCAGTACTTC.

The rearrangement uses TRBV5-1 and TRBJ2-7; TRBD1 matches at 12 bases. The CDR3 extends over 15 amino acids. J was trimmed by 7 bases and V by 7 bases; bases with no gene match: 12. Germline V gene data show CDR1 as SGHRS and CDR2 as YFSETQ. The CDR3 DNA follows: TGCGCCAGCCAAACACAGGGGACAGGGGGCGAAGAGCAGTACTTC. Amino acids: CASQTQGTGGEEQYF. Full variable domain (remainder filled in from reference TRBV5-1 and TRBJ2-7): KAGVTQTPRYLIKTRGQQVTLSCSPISGHRSVSWYQQTPGQGLQFLFEYFSETQRNKGNFPGRFSGRQFSNSRSEMNVSTLELGDSALYLCASQTQGTGGEEQYFGPGTRLTVT.

The CDR3 spells CASSLVFGQANEQFF. In DNA, the CDR3 is TGCGCCAGCAGCTTGGTATTTGGCCAGGCCAATGAGCAGTTCTTC. V usage is TRBV5-1 and J usage is TRBJ2-1; D is ambiguous. CDR1 and CDR2 from the germline V gene are SGHRS and YFSETQ. The CDR3 spans 15 residues. V gave up 0 bases and J gave up 6 bases, with 13 bases separating them.

Details on this clonotype: An end of the junction does not agree with germline; a read error may underlie this. V is TRBV3-1 and J is TRBJ2-4; no definite D call. Per germline, CDR1 LGHDT and CDR2 YNNKEL (reference sequence). This CDR3 contains 15 residues. The CDR3 DNA follows: TGTGCCAGCAGCCAAGATTGGGCCGCCAAAAACATACAGTACTTC. Translating it yields CASSQDWAAKNIQYF. Complete variable domain (other parts from reference TRBV3-1 and TRBJ2-4): DTAVSQTPKYLVTQMGNDKSIKCEQNLGHDTMYWYKQDSKKFLKIMFSYNNKELIINETVPNRFSPKSPDKAHLNLHINSLELGDSAVYFCASSQDWAAKNIQYFGAGTRLSVL.

The J gene is TRBJ2-1, the V gene TRBV7-8, with TRBD2 identical over 10 bases. V lost 1 base and J lost 7; bases outside the gene matches: 16. The CDR3 loop spans 19 amino acids. CDR1 is SGHVS, CDR2 FQNEAQ, per germline. The CDR3: CASSLGLASGGPRGNEQFF. DNA for the CDR3: TGTGCCAGCAGCTTAGGTTTGGCTAGCGGGGGCCCTAGGGGAAATGAGCAGTTCTTC.